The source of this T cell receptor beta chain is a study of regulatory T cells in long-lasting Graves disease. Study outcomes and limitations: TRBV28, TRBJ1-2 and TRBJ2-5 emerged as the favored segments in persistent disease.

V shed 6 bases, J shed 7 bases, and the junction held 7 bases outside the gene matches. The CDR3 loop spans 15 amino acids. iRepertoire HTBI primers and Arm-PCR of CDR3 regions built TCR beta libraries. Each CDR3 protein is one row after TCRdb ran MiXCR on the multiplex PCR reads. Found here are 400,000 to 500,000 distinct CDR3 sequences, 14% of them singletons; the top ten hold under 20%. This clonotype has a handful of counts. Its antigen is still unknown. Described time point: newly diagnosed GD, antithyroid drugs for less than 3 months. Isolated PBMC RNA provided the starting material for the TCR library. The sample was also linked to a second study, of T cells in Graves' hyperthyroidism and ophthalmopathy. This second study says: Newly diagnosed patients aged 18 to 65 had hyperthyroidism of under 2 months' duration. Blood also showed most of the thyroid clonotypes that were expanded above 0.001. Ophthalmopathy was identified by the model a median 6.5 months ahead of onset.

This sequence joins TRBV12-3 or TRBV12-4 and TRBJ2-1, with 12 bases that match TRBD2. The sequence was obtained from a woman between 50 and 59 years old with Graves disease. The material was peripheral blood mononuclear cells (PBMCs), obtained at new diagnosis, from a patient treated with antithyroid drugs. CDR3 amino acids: CASSPSGRGVNEQFF. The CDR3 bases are TGTGCCAGCAGCCCTAGCGGGAGGGGGGTGAATGAGCAGTTCTTC.